Below, 11 T cell receptor beta chains from the same sample are listed, as sequenced in a study of blood T cell repertoires in COVID-19. The method was immunoSEQ multiplex PCR; TCRdb's version includes in-frame clones alone and lacks a portion of them. The sample records 270,000 or so clones, roughly four fifths being singletons. The source material was PBMCs or T cells enriched from blood (not recorded which). Receptors were obtained from a man aged 45-60 years who had recovered from COVID-19.

This clone was picked up a small number of times. This chain uses TRBV2 with TRBJ1-4; D unresolved. There are 12 residues in the CDR3. CDR1 and CDR2 from the germline V gene are SNHLY and FYNNEI. Between the trimmed V and J ends, which lost 8 bases and 4 bases, there was a span of 8 bases. The CDR3 protein is CASLRVNEKLFF. The CDR3 coding sequence is TGTGCCAGCCTGAGGGTTAATGAAAAACTGTTTTTT.

This chain connects TRBV21-1 to TRBJ1-4; the table's D call, TRBD1, has no DNA check behind it. TRBV21-1 is termed a pseudogene. There are 15 residues in the CDR3. The CDR3 here is CASSFTTGHCEKLFF. The CDR3 DNA reads as TGTGCCAGCAGCTTCACGACAGGCCATTGTGAAAAACTGTTTTTT.

The CDR3 spells CASMGGTGGPRGNQPQHF. The CDR3 region has the DNA TGTGCCAGTATGGGAGGGACAGGGGGCCCGCGGGGTAATCAGCCCCAGCATTTT. This chain connects TRBV19 to TRBJ1-5, with 12 bases that match TRBD1. The germline V gene has CDR1 LNHDA and CDR2 SQIVND (reference sequence). V shed 7 bases and J 4 bases; nucleotides not matched to a gene: 14. The CDR3 consists of 18 residues. Supplemented by reference TRBV19 and TRBJ1-5, the full variable domain reads DGGITQSPKYLFRKEGQNVTLSCEQNLNHDAMYWYRQDPGQGLRLIYYSQIVNDFQKGDIAEGYSVSREKKESFPLTVTSAQKNPTAFYLCASMGGTGGPRGNQPQHFGDGTRLSIL.

V is TRBV25-1 and J is TRBJ2-1, with TRBD2 identical over 8 bases. Germline trimming cut 5 bases from V and 7 bases from J; bases unmatched to any gene: 7. The CDR3 runs to 14 residues. Germline V gene lookup returns CDR1 MGHDK and CDR2 SYGVNS. In nucleotides, the CDR3 is TGTGCCAGCAGTCAAGCGGGAGCGTTGAATGAGCAGTTCTTC. It specifies CASSQAGALNEQFF.

The rearrangement joins TRBV9 to TRBJ1-3; TRBD1 agrees at 8 bases. V lost 4 bases and J lost 0; bases outside the gene matches: 6. In germline, CDR1 is SGDLS, CDR2 YYNGEE. There are 16 residues in the CDR3. CDR3: CASSPGQALSGNTIYF. The DNA of the CDR3 is TGTGCCAGCAGCCCGGGACAGGCACTCTCTGGAAACACCATATATTTT.

The V call is TRBV5-1, the J call TRBJ2-7; D may be TRBD1 (7 bases). This CDR3 contains 17 residues. Germline V CDR1 and CDR2: SGHRS, YFSETQ. V was clipped by 4 bases and J by 1 base, with 21 bases between them. CDR3 sequence: CASSAGTEKTLSYEQYF. In DNA, the CDR3 is TGCGCCAGCAGCGCGGGGACAGAAAAAACCCTTTCCTACGAGCAGTACTTC.

This clone was seen once. The J gene is TRBJ2-1, the V gene TRBV7-3; 7 bases line up with TRBD2. With 5 bases clipped from V and 0 bases from J, the junction kept 10 bases outside the gene matches. CDR1 is SGHTA and CDR2 is FQGTGA in the germline V gene. The CDR3 has 17 residues. The CDR3: CASSPELGGSSYNEQFF. The DNA of the CDR3 is TGTGCCAGCAGCCCCGAATTGGGCGGGAGCTCCTACAATGAGCAGTTCTTC.

V usage is TRBV7-9 and J usage is TRBJ2-1; 7 bases agree with TRBD1. With 5 bases clipped from V and 3 bases from J, the junction kept 4 bases outside the gene matches. Germline values: CDR1 SEHNR, CDR2 FQNEAQ (reference sequence). The CDR3 contains 14 residues. CDR3 sequence reads: CASSMGQYYNEQFF. Here the CDR3 DNA reads TGTGCCAGCAGCATGGGACAGTACTACAATGAGCAGTTCTTC.

The CDR3 protein is CASSQDRGQDYGYTF. As DNA, the CDR3 is TGTGCCAGCAGCCAAGATAGGGGACAGGACTATGGCTACACCTTC. The J gene is TRBJ1-2, the V gene TRBV4-2; 8 bases are shared with TRBD1. CDR3 length: 15 residues. After removal of 0 bases from V and 3 bases from J, the junction contained 3 bases not matched to a gene. Germline values: CDR1 LGHNA, CDR2 YNFKEQ.

Many counts were recorded for this clone. A junction end diverges from the germline sequence, so it may reflect a read error. This CDR3 is also generated by other DNA sequences in the sample. The V call is TRBV7-9, the J call TRBJ2-5; 7 bases are shared with TRBD1. Germline V gene sequence: CDR1 SEHNR, CDR2 FQNEAQ (reference sequence). There are 13 residues in the CDR3. DNA for the CDR3: TGTGCCAGCAGCCTAGCAGGGGGAGAGACCCAGTACTTC. It codes for CASSLAGGETQYF.

The chain is built from TRBV10-3 and TRBJ2-2; 10 bases fit TRBD1. The CDR3 consists of 18 residues. Per the germline V gene, CDR1 is ENHRY and CDR2 is SYGVKD. The ends lost 4 bases at V and 4 bases at J; junction bases unmatched: 12. The CDR3 bases are TGTGCCATCAGTGCCGTGACAGGGGGCAAGGGAGGCACCGGGGAGCTGTTTTTT. It yields the protein CAISAVTGGKGGTGELFF.